Listed below are T cell receptor beta chains from one sample, sequenced in a study of T-cell reconstitution after alpha-beta-depleted transplantation in children. From the PCR reads, TCRdb called clonotypes with MiXCR, one entry per CDR3 protein. The sample contains more than 550,000 distinct CDR3 sequences, roughly 10% of which appear only once. The starting material was PBMCs from the stem cell graft donor, obtained from the stem cell graft. The origin of the receptors is a human donor who donated a stem cell graft to a child with acute myeloid leukemia. Each CDR3 is given without its conserved first and last residue. D genes are given only for firm matches.

v_call: TRBV4-3
j_call: TRBJ2-7
d_call: TRBD2
cdr3_aa: ASSQEGLGPFEQY

v_call: TRBV20-1
j_call: TRBJ1-5
d_call: NA
cdr3_aa: SAQRGGQPQH

v_call: TRBV20-1
j_call: TRBJ2-4
d_call: NA
cdr3_aa: SARHPGLAKNIQY

v_call: TRBV7-8
j_call: TRBJ2-3
d_call: NA
cdr3_aa: ASNSMAADTQY

v_call: TRBV20-1
j_call: TRBJ2-3
d_call: TRBD2
cdr3_aa: SALSDWAGAGDTQY

v_call: TRBV5-1
j_call: TRBJ2-3
d_call: TRBD2
cdr3_aa: ASSLDTAGSTDTQY

v_call: TRBV5-1
j_call: TRBJ2-2
d_call: NA
cdr3_aa: ASSFKGTDTGELF

v_call: TRBV12-3/TRBV12-4
j_call: TRBJ2-5
d_call: TRBD2
cdr3_aa: ASSFGRPSGLQETQY

v_call: TRBV4-3
j_call: TRBJ2-5
d_call: TRBD2
cdr3_aa: ASSQYLTSGQETQY

v_call: TRBV4-3
j_call: TRBJ2-1
d_call: NA
cdr3_aa: ASSQERAYNEQF

v_call: TRBV27
j_call: TRBJ1-1
d_call: TRBD1
cdr3_aa: ASSRLAGGDTEAF

v_call: TRBV12-3/TRBV12-4
j_call: TRBJ2-1
d_call: TRBD2
cdr3_aa: ANGLAGVGEQF

v_call: TRBV11-1
j_call: TRBJ2-1
d_call: NA
cdr3_aa: ASSLETATIKF

v_call: TRBV3-1
j_call: TRBJ2-5
d_call: TRBD2
cdr3_aa: ASRVAGGETQY

v_call: TRBV6-2/TRBV6-3
j_call: TRBJ2-5
d_call: NA
cdr3_aa: ASHRSSGPQETQY

v_call: TRBV5-4
j_call: TRBJ2-5
d_call: TRBD2
cdr3_aa: ASSAFGRQETQY

v_call: TRBV12-3/TRBV12-4
j_call: TRBJ2-1
d_call: TRBD2
cdr3_aa: ASSLGTSENNEQF

v_call: TRBV7-2
j_call: TRBJ1-4
d_call: TRBD1
cdr3_aa: ASSPRTGNPLRLF

v_call: TRBV6-1
j_call: TRBJ2-2
d_call: TRBD2
cdr3_aa: ASRAGLAGRSTGELF

v_call: TRBV7-2
j_call: TRBJ2-7
d_call: NA
cdr3_aa: ASSAGSLRGEQY

v_call: TRBV20-1
j_call: TRBJ2-5
d_call: NA
cdr3_aa: SAKGLETQY

v_call: TRBV7-3
j_call: TRBJ2-1
d_call: TRBD1
cdr3_aa: ASSRLLGTEDNEQF

v_call: TRBV7-2
j_call: TRBJ2-5
d_call: TRBD2
cdr3_aa: ASSLSSAGGSRETQY

v_call: TRBV29-1
j_call: TRBJ2-1
d_call: NA
cdr3_aa: SVDRVEQF

v_call: TRBV12-3/TRBV12-4
j_call: TRBJ2-7
d_call: TRBD2
cdr3_aa: ASSGRALAGAYEQY

v_call: TRBV5-1
j_call: TRBJ1-1
d_call: TRBD1
cdr3_aa: ASSQDRATEAF

v_call: TRBV6-1
j_call: TRBJ2-1
d_call: NA
cdr3_aa: ASGVAVPYNEQF

v_call: TRBV5-1
j_call: TRBJ1-1
d_call: NA
cdr3_aa: ASSPLGPLANEAF

v_call: TRBV2
j_call: TRBJ1-1
d_call: TRBD1
cdr3_aa: ASTRTGSANTEAF

v_call: TRBV3-1
j_call: TRBJ2-7
d_call: NA
cdr3_aa: ASSHDPYEQY

v_call: TRBV9
j_call: TRBJ2-2
d_call: NA
cdr3_aa: ASSPQSNTGELF

v_call: TRBV20-1
j_call: TRBJ1-5
d_call: NA
cdr3_aa: SASPPGLGNQPQH

v_call: TRBV10-3
j_call: TRBJ2-2
d_call: TRBD2
cdr3_aa: AISERAGADTGELF

v_call: TRBV29-1
j_call: TRBJ1-1
d_call: NA
cdr3_aa: SVLDTEAF

v_call: TRBV12-3/TRBV12-4
j_call: TRBJ2-1
d_call: NA
cdr3_aa: ASSINEQF

v_call: TRBV6-6
j_call: TRBJ2-3
d_call: NA
cdr3_aa: ASRRDSTDTQY

v_call: TRBV9
j_call: TRBJ2-1
d_call: NA
cdr3_aa: ASSPSSIGQF

v_call: TRBV14
j_call: TRBJ2-4
d_call: TRBD1
cdr3_aa: ASSQGQGNNIQY

v_call: TRBV5-1
j_call: TRBJ2-2
d_call: NA
cdr3_aa: ASSLSERRNTGELF

v_call: TRBV5-1
j_call: TRBJ1-5
d_call: NA
cdr3_aa: ASSLSGGRGGPQH

v_call: TRBV11-1
j_call: TRBJ2-1
d_call: TRBD2
cdr3_aa: ASSLIRGLAGDPSSYNEQF

v_call: TRBV12-3/TRBV12-4
j_call: TRBJ1-4
d_call: NA
cdr3_aa: ASTSQGYNEKLF

v_call: TRBV7-3
j_call: TRBJ2-1
d_call: TRBD2
cdr3_aa: ASSLKGSGGVRDNEQF

v_call: TRBV6-1
j_call: TRBJ2-1
d_call: TRBD2
cdr3_aa: ASRSVGTSGTNEQF

v_call: TRBV27
j_call: TRBJ1-1
d_call: TRBD1
cdr3_aa: ASSLLRAGGSEAF

v_call: TRBV14
j_call: TRBJ2-7
d_call: NA
cdr3_aa: ASSQEREQY

v_call: TRBV6-4
j_call: TRBJ2-1
d_call: NA
cdr3_aa: ASSERAGEYNEQF

v_call: TRBV20-1
j_call: TRBJ2-1
d_call: NA
cdr3_aa: SAKTVGWERPYNEQF

v_call: TRBV28
j_call: TRBJ2-1
d_call: NA
cdr3_aa: ASSFLSGRNEQF

v_call: TRBV9
j_call: TRBJ2-1
d_call: NA
cdr3_aa: ASSGDLLADEQF

v_call: TRBV6-2/TRBV6-3
j_call: TRBJ2-5
d_call: NA
cdr3_aa: ASSYRRGVGRTQY

v_call: TRBV5-1
j_call: TRBJ1-4
d_call: NA
cdr3_aa: ASSDALEEKLF

v_call: TRBV4-1
j_call: TRBJ1-1
d_call: TRBD1
cdr3_aa: ASSQVPAGQGALSAF

v_call: TRBV29-1
j_call: TRBJ2-7
d_call: NA
cdr3_aa: SVVPQTDLYEQY

v_call: TRBV6-1
j_call: TRBJ2-1
d_call: NA
cdr3_aa: ASSPGGLPNEQF

v_call: TRBV7-9
j_call: TRBJ2-3
d_call: NA
cdr3_aa: ASSLARSGGTDTQY

v_call: TRBV6-1
j_call: TRBJ2-4
d_call: NA
cdr3_aa: ASRPQGIYQNIQY

v_call: TRBV5-6
j_call: TRBJ2-3
d_call: NA
cdr3_aa: ASSFIGPQDTQY

v_call: TRBV20-1
j_call: TRBJ2-3
d_call: NA
cdr3_aa: SSRRDPSTDTQY

v_call: TRBV9
j_call: TRBJ1-2
d_call: NA
cdr3_aa: ASSIRVGGDGYT